These 2 T cell receptor beta chains were sequenced from one sample in a study of STAT3 mutations in large granular lymphocyte leukemia (dated by TCRdb to the late 2010s). Their cognate antigens are unknown. On the study overall, not on this receptor specifically: All T-LGLL patients had at least one immunodominant TCRbeta clonotype, and roughly half had multiple immunodominant subclonotypes.

Libraries were built with the immunoSEQ multiplex PCR assay. TCRdb mirrors the immuneACCESS table, restricted to in-frame sequences. Some clones are absent from its copies; in checked studies, under half trace to an unresolved V gene, and the reason for the others is unknown. A total of around 26,000 clones appear in this sample, approximately 94% of them only once. Clones ranked in the top ten supply approximately 6% of the sample. The sample comprised peripheral blood mononuclear cells. The source is a man in his forties with T-cell large granular lymphocyte leukemia. Some clones in this sample may be carry-over from other donors' samples. The age is the age at diagnosis.

The J gene is TRBJ2-5, the V gene TRBV7-9; D possibly matches TRBD1 or TRBD2 (5 bases each). Trimming took 6 bases from V and 2 from J, leaving 13 bases between them. Germline values: CDR1 SEHNR, CDR2 FQNEAQ (reference sequence). CDR3 size: 14 residues. The CDR3 region is CASRLGPGQETQYF. The CDR3 nucleotides are TGTGCCAGCAGACTGGGGCCGGGGCAAGAGACCCAGTACTTC.

The chain employs TRBV30 and TRBJ1-4; a possible D gene is TRBD1 (5 bases). This CDR3 is built from 15 residues. With 0 bases removed from V and 7 bases from J, the gap between germline ends came to 15 bases. Per the germline V gene, CDR1 is GTSNPN and CDR2 is SVGIG (reference sequence). The CDR3 DNA reads TGTGCCTGGAGTGTAGGGGCAGGCTTGCGTGAAAAACTGTTTTTT. It codes for CAWSVGAGLREKLFF.